This T cell receptor (beta chain) originates from a study of CD8+ T cells in alopecia areata (dated by TCRdb to about 2018). With regard to the full study: The treated patients, all with moderate-to-severe alopecia areata, were enrolled in an open-label pilot trial of oral tofacitinib given at 5 to 10 mg twice daily. RNA was obtained with the PAXgene miRNA kit for fixed scalp, the miRNeasy kit for PBMCs, and the RNeasy kit for mouse skin. On the human side, TCRbeta sequencing was run on scalp tissue and on sorted CD4+ and CD8+ peripheral blood T cells from healthy controls and from alopecia areata patients with either patchy or totalis/universalis disease. Patients stayed on tofacitinib for 6 to 18 months and then had 6 months of follow-up off drug so that delayed response and recurrence could be assessed. To study T cell clonal expansion in alopecia areata, the researchers applied high-throughput TCRbeta sequencing to both the C3H/HeJ mouse model and human patients. Scalp clonality was compared across normal scalp (n=4), patchy alopecia areata scalp (n=8), and alopecia totalis/universalis scalp (n=8). Biopsies were taken from tofacitinib-treated patients at baseline and again at 4 and 24 weeks into treatment, and several of those patients also had a later scalp biopsy. TCRbeta CDR3 regions were amplified by immunoSEQ multiplex PCR with 35 Vbeta forward and 13 Jbeta reverse primers. Study-level results and caveats: Lesional scalp, especially in alopecia totalis/universalis, showed higher clonality and more expanded CD8+ clones than normal scalp, suggesting antigenic drive. Unlike mouse skin, where gammadelta T cells dominate, normal human skin contains resident alphabeta T cells that get sequenced too, which complicates analysis of the scalp TCR repertoire. TCR sequences shared between patients were less clear than in mice, possibly partly because of HLA diversity in the patient population.

Explained via the paper, the time point label denotes: baseline before oral tofacitinib. Peripheral blood and lesional scalp punch biopsies were obtained from patients with alopecia areata. After PBMCs were isolated by density centrifugation and stained for CD3, CD4 and CD8, a FACSAria was used to sort CD4+ and CD8+ T cells. The germline V and J ends show losses of 1 base and 8 bases respectively, and no gene match explains 9 bases of the junction. Taken from cysteine to phenylalanine, the CDR3 has 15 residues. Only CDR3 DNA is held: 45 bases, read in frame from base 1. The CDR1 and CDR2 encoded by the germline V gene are SGHTA and FQGNSA. The library was produced with the immunoSEQ multiplex PCR assay. To provide template for TCR sequencing, every sample had RNA extracted and reverse transcribed into cDNA. First-strand cDNA was synthesized with SuperScript III using a 2:1 mix of oligo-dT and random hexamers. A synthetic immune receptor repertoire was used to measure amplification bias, and any remaining bias was corrected computationally. The paper's data handling went like this. Raw reads were preprocessed to remove errors, and CDR3 was defined by IMGT conventions from the conserved cysteine to phenylalanine. To get clonality, Shannon entropy was normalized by log2 of the number of productive unique TCRs and the result was subtracted from 1. CD4 or CD8 identity of scalp clones was inferred by cross-referencing scalp TCRbeta sequences with sorted blood CD4 and CD8 repertoires. This immuneACCESS table, as held by TCRdb, lists in-frame sequences with V and J called but not all clones. Of the missing ones, under half trace to an unresolved V gene in checked studies; the others have no known cause. The V and J calls and clone size come from that table; D and trimming were worked out from the DNA. This sample holds about 130,000 clones; 58% were observed only once. Less than 5.5% of the sample is in the top ten clones.

With respect to this clone: Its antigen is still unknown. No base quality values were provided; no much bigger clone lies one nucleotide off.

Recombination linked TRBV7-2 to TRBJ1-2; 8 central nucleotides agree with TRBD1. The origin of this receptor is a human donor with alopecia areata. The sample in question was CD4+ T cells sorted from blood, obtained at week 0. The CDR3 has the sequence CASSLDSGTGAGYTF. The base sequence is TGTGCCAGCAGCTTAGATTCCGGGACAGGTGCCGGCTACACCTTC.